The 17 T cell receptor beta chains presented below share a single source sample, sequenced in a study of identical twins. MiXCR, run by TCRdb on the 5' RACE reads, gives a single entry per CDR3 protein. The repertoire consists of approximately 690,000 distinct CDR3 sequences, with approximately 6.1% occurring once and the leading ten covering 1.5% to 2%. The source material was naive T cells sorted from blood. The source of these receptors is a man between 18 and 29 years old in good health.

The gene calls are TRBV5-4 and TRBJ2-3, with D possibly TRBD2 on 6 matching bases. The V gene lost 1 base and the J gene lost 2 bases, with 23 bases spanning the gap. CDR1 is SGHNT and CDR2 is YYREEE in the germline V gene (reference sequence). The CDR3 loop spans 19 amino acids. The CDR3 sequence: CASSLTGLGGVGSTDTQYF. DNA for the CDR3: TGTGCCAGCAGCTTGACGGGTTTGGGCGGGGTAGGGTCCACAGATACGCAGTATTTT. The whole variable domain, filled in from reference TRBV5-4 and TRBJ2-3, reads ETGVTQSPTHLIKTRGQQVTLRCSSQSGHNTVSWYQQALGQGPQFIFQYYREEENGRGNFPPRFSGLQFPNYSSELNVNALELDDSALYLCASSLTGLGGVGSTDTQYFGPGTRLTVL.

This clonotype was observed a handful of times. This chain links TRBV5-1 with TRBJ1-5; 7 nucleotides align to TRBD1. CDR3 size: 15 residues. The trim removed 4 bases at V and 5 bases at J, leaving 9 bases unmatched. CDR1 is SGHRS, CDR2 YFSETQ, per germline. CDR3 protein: CASSPRPGGDQPQHF. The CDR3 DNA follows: TGCGCCAGCAGCCCGAGGCCAGGGGGGGATCAGCCCCAGCATTTT.

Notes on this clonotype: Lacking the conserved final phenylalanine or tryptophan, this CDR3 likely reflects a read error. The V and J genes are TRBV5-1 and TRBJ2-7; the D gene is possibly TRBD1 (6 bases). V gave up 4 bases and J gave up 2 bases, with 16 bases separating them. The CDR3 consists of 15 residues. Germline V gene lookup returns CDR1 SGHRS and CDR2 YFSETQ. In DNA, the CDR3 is TGCGCCAGCAGCCCGGACGGGACACCTCCCTACGAGCAGTACGGC. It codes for CASSPDGTPPYEQYG.

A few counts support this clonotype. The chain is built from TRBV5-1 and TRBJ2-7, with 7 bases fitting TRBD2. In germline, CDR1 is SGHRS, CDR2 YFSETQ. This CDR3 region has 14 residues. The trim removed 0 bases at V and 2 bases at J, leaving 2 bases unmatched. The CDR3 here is CASSLVGGTYEQYV. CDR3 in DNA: TGCGCCAGCAGCTTGGTCGGGGGGACCTACGAGCAGTACGTC.

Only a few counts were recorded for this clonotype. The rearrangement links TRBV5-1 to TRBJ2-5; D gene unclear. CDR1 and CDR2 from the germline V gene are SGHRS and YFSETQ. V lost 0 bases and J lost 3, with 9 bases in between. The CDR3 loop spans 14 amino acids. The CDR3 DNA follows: TGCGCCAGCAGCTTGGCGAAGGGAAAAGAGACCCAGTACTTC. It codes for CASSLAKGKETQYF.

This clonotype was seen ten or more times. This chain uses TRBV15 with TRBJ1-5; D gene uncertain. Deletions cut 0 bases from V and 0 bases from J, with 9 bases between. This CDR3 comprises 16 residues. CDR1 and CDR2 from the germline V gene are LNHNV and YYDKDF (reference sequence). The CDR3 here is CATSRDRRDSNQPQHF. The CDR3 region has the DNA TGTGCCACCAGCAGAGATCGACGGGATAGCAATCAGCCCCAGCATTTT.

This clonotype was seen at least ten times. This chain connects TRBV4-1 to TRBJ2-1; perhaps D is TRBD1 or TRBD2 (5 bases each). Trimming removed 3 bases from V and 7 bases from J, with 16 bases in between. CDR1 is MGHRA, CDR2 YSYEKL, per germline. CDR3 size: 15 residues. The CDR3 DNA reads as TGCGCCAGCAGCCACCCTGGGACGGTAGGGAATGAGCAGTTCTTC. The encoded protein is CASSHPGTVGNEQFF.

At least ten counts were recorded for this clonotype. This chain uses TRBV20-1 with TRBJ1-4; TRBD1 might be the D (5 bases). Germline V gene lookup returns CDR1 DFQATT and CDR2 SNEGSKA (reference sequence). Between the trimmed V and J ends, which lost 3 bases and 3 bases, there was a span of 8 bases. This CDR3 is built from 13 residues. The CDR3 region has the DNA TGCAGTGCTAGGGGGGTGGCTAATGAAAAACTGTTTTTT. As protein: CSARGVANEKLFF.

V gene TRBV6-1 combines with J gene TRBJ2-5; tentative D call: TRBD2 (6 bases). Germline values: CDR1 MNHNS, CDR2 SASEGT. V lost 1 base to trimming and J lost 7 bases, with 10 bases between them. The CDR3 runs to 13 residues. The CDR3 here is CASSEGREATQYF. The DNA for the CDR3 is TGTGCCAGCAGTGAAGGGAGGGAGGCGACCCAGTACTTC.

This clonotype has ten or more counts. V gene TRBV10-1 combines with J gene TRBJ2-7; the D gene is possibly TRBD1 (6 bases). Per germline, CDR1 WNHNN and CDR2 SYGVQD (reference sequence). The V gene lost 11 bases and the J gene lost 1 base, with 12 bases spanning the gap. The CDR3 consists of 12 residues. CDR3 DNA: TGCGCCGGCCACAGGGATTCCTACGAGCAGTACGTC. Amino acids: CAGHRDSYEQYV.

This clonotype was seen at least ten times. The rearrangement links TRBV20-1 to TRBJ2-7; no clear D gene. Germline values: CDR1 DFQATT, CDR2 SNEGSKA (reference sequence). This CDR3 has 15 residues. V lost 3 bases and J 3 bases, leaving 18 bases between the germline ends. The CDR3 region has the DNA TGCAGTGCTAGTTCCAGACTCAGCTTAGGCTACGAGCAGTACTTC. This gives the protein CSASSRLSLGYEQYF.

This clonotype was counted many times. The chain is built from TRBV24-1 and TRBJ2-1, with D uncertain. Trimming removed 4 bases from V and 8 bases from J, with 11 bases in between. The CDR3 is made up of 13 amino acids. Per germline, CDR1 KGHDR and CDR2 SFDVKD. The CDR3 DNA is TGTGCCACCAGTGACCAGAGGTACGATGAGCAGTTCTTC. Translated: CATSDQRYDEQFF.

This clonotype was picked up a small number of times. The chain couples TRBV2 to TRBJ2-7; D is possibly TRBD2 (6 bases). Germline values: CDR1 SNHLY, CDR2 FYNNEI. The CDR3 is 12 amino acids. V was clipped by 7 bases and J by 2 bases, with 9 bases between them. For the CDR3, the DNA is TGTGCCAGCATGACGGGAGCCTACGAGCAGTACTTC. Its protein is CASMTGAYEQYF. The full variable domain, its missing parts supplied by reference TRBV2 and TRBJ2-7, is EPEVTQTPSHQVTQMGQEVILRCVPISNHLYFYWYRQILGQKVEFLVSFYNNEISEKSEIFDDQFSVERPDGSNFTLKIRSTKLEDSAMYFCASMTGAYEQYFGPGTRLTVT.

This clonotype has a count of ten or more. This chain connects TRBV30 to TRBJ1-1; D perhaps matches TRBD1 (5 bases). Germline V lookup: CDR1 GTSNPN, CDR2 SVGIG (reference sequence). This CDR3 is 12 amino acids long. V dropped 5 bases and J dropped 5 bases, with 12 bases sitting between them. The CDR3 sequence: CAWGIGVTEAFF. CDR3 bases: TGTGCCTGGGGGATAGGGGTAACTGAAGCTTTCTTT.

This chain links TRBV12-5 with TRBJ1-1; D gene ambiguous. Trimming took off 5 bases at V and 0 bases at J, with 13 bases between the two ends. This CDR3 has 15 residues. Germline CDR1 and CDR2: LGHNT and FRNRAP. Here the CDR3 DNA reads TGTGCTAGTGGTCCCGACGCGGTCATGAACACTGAAGCTTTCTTT. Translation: CASGPDAVMNTEAFF.

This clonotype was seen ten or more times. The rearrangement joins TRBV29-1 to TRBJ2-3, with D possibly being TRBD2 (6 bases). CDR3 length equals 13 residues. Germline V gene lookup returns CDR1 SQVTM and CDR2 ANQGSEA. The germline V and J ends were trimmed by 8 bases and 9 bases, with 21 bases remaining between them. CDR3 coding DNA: TGCAGCATCCCCCGAACTGGCGGGGAAACGCAGTATTTT. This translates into CSIPRTGGETQYF.

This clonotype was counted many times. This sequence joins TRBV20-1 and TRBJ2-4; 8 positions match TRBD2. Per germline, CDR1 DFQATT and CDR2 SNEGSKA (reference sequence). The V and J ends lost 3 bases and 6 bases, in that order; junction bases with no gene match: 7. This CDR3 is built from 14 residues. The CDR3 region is CSARSSGNGNIQYF. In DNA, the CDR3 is TGCAGTGCTAGGAGTAGCGGGAACGGAAACATTCAGTACTTC.